Detailed here is one TCR beta chain. The data stem from a study of long-term antiretroviral therapy in people with HIV. Survey-level immunoSEQ v3.0 assays were run. Target depth was about 35,000-55,000 T-cell genomes per sample. Produced via immunoSEQ multiplex PCR; TCRdb's table is partial and in-frame only. The sample shows over 30,000 clones, over 75% of them seen only once. The CDR3 is 13 amino acids. Trimming cost V 4 bases and J 6 bases; bases outside gene matches: 7. Germline-derived CDR1 and CDR2 are SGHKS and YYEKEE (reference sequence). Donors needed at least one pre-ART PBMC sample plus at least two post-ART samples. Every sample had roughly 0.95-11 million cryopreserved PBMC in it before DNA extraction.

This TCR came from a man aged 18 to 30 with HIV. The sample was unsorted PBMCs, taken 0.6 years after starting antiretroviral therapy. The chain carries TRBV5-5 and TRBJ2-7, with 7 nucleotides matching TRBD2. The CDR3 loop reads CASSLRLAREQYF. Written as DNA, the CDR3 is TGTGCCAGCAGCCTACGACTAGCCCGCGAGCAGTACTTC.